This entry describes one T cell receptor beta chain. There is no known antigen for this receptor. No base-level quality is on record; no much larger clone is a single base apart. This sample is drawn from a study of control samples from healthy donors and cancer patients (dated by TCRdb to the early 2020s). The cysteine opens and the phenylalanine closes a CDR3 of 12 amino acids. Only the CDR3 part of the read is kept: 36 bases, read in frame from the first base. V lost 3 bases and J lost 11 bases; the stretch between them is 11 bases long. Library preparation employed the immunoSEQ multiplex PCR assay. TCRdb retrieved this table from immuneACCESS and kept in-frame rearrangements only. Not all clones are present; in checked studies, unresolved V genes account for under half, and no reason is known for the remainder. Counted in this sample were approximately 170,000 clones; 90% to 95% of them appeared once. Together, the top ten hold 0.65% to 0.75% of the sample.

This TCR was sampled from a woman in her twenties or thirties in good health. This chain is built from TRBV12-3 or TRBV12-4 and TRBJ1-5, with no reliable assignment of the D segment. Sequenced input: blood. The CDR3 region: CASSFYRRAQHF. The sequenced DNA: TGTGCCAGCAGTTTTTACCGTCGGGCCCAGCATTTT.